Listed below are T cell receptor beta chains from one sample, sequenced in a study of vaccination effects on CD4 cells after COVID-19. Some clones are missing from TCRdb's copy, which holds only in-frame ones; the method was immunoSEQ multiplex PCR. The data show 73,000 or so clones, around 76% seen once. The antigens these receptors bind are not known. The sample here was CD4+ T cells from PBMCs cultured with SARS-CoV-2 spike peptides, taken before COVID-19 vaccination. The receptor set was obtained from a human donor who received a COVID-19 vaccine. CDR3s include the opening cysteine and the closing phenylalanine or tryptophan. The order of the fields is J gene, clone size, V gene, D gene, CDR3 DNA, CDR3 protein. D genes are given only for firm matches. Size is omitted from some rows. Given values are once, few, many or a class for expanded clones.

j_gene: TRBJ2-5
abundance: -
v_gene: TRBV18
d_gene: -
CDR3nt: TGTGCCAGCTCACCGAGACACCAAGAGACCCAGTACTTC
CDR3aa: CASSPRHQETQYF

j_gene: TRBJ1-2
abundance: once
v_gene: TRBV7-2
d_gene: -
CDR3nt: TGTGCCAGCAGCTTAGTGGTAGCTAACTATGGCTACACCTTC
CDR3aa: CASSLVVANYGYTF

j_gene: TRBJ2-5
abundance: -
v_gene: TRBV9
d_gene: -
CDR3nt: TGTGCCAGCAGCGTCGACGGCCAAGAGACCCAGTACTTC
CDR3aa: CASSVDGQETQYF

j_gene: TRBJ1-4
abundance: -
v_gene: TRBV4-1
d_gene: TRBD1
CDR3nt: TGCGCCAGCAGCCAACCTGGACAGGGAAGATCATTCTATGAAAAACTGTTTTTT
CDR3aa: CASSQPGQGRSFYEKLFF

j_gene: TRBJ2-1
abundance: -
v_gene: TRBV9
d_gene: -
CDR3nt: TGTGCCAGCAGCGTAGCTTCAAGGAGTGAGCAGTTCTTC
CDR3aa: CASSVASRSEQFF

j_gene: TRBJ2-3
abundance: -
v_gene: TRBV28
d_gene: TRBD2
CDR3nt: TGTGCCAGCAGGCCGCTAGCGGGGGGTAGCACAGATACGCAGTATTTT
CDR3aa: CASRPLAGGSTDTQYF

j_gene: TRBJ1-1
abundance: -
v_gene: TRBV5-1
d_gene: TRBD1
CDR3nt: TGCGCCAGCAGCAAGGACAGGGGGGCAAACACTGAAGCTTTCTTT
CDR3aa: CASSKDRGANTEAFF

j_gene: TRBJ1-1
abundance: few
v_gene: TRBV14
d_gene: TRBD1
CDR3nt: TGTGCCAGCAGCCCTCTTTTAGGACAGGGATCGAACACTGAAGCTTTCTTT
CDR3aa: CASSPLLGQGSNTEAFF

j_gene: TRBJ2-1
abundance: once
v_gene: TRBV15
d_gene: TRBD2
CDR3nt: TGTGCCACCAGCAGAGTTCGTAGCGGGGGATCAAATGAGCAGTTCTTC
CDR3aa: CATSRVRSGGSNEQFF

j_gene: TRBJ1-1
abundance: few
v_gene: TRBV5-8
d_gene: -
CDR3nt: TGTGCCAGCCCCACAACCTATAAAATGGGGGAAACTGAAGCTTTCTTT
CDR3aa: CASPTTYKMGETEAFF

j_gene: TRBJ1-1
abundance: -
v_gene: TRBV5-1
d_gene: -
CDR3nt: TGCGCCAGCAGCGTTAGAATTATGAACACTGAAGCTTTCTTT
CDR3aa: CASSVRIMNTEAFF

j_gene: TRBJ2-3
abundance: -
v_gene: TRBV28
d_gene: -
CDR3nt: TGTGCCAGCAGTTTGAGCGGCCTCAGGACAGATACGCAGTATTTT
CDR3aa: CASSLSGLRTDTQYF

j_gene: TRBJ1-5
abundance: -
v_gene: TRBV7-2
d_gene: TRBD1
CDR3nt: TGTGCCAGCAGCTTGGGACAGGGCAGTCAGCCCCAGCATTTT
CDR3aa: CASSLGQGSQPQHF

j_gene: TRBJ1-5
abundance: -
v_gene: TRBV9
d_gene: -
CDR3nt: TGTGCCAGCAGCGTAGCTCCCCGACAGGTTAGCAATCAGCCCCAGCATTTT
CDR3aa: CASSVAPRQVSNQPQHF

j_gene: TRBJ2-1
abundance: -
v_gene: TRBV27
d_gene: TRBD1
CDR3nt: TGTGCCAGCACCTCCCCGCCGGGACAGGGAATTGGAGAGCAGTTCTTC
CDR3aa: CASTSPPGQGIGEQFF

j_gene: TRBJ1-4
abundance: -
v_gene: TRBV7-2
d_gene: -
CDR3nt: TGTGCCAGCAGCTTATTGTGGGGGGGGAATGAAAAACTGTTTTTT
CDR3aa: CASSLLWGGNEKLFF

j_gene: TRBJ1-2
abundance: once
v_gene: TRBV6-2/TRBV6-3
d_gene: -
CDR3nt: TGTGCCAGCAGTTACGACAGGACGCTTTTGAACTACACCTTC
CDR3aa: CASSYDRTLLNYTF

j_gene: TRBJ1-6
abundance: few
v_gene: TRBV5-1
d_gene: TRBD1
CDR3nt: TGCGCCAGCAGCCGGGACAGGGGGAATCATTCACCCCTCCACTTT
CDR3aa: CASSRDRGNHSPLHF

j_gene: TRBJ1-4
abundance: -
v_gene: TRBV5-1
d_gene: TRBD1
CDR3nt: TGCGCCAGCAGCTACGCCGGGACAGGGGGCGCGGGGGGCGAAAAACTGTTTTTT
CDR3aa: CASSYAGTGGAGGEKLFF

j_gene: TRBJ1-1
abundance: -
v_gene: TRBV5-1
d_gene: -
CDR3nt: TGCGCCAGCAGCTTGGGCTCGAACACTGAAGCTTTCTTT
CDR3aa: CASSLGSNTEAFF

j_gene: TRBJ2-3
abundance: -
v_gene: TRBV7-2
d_gene: -
CDR3nt: TGTGCCAGCAGCTTAAGACAGATTTCCACAGATACGCAGTATTTT
CDR3aa: CASSLRQISTDTQYF

j_gene: TRBJ2-5
abundance: once
v_gene: TRBV6-6
d_gene: -
CDR3nt: TGTGCCAGCAGTACCGGGCCATTGGGGACCCAGTACTTC
CDR3aa: CASSTGPLGTQYF

j_gene: TRBJ1-2
abundance: -
v_gene: TRBV6-1
d_gene: TRBD1
CDR3nt: TGTGCCAGCAGTGGGGGGGACAGGGGGATTACTAACTATGGCTACACCTTC
CDR3aa: CASSGGDRGITNYGYTF

j_gene: TRBJ1-6
abundance: once
v_gene: TRBV11-2
d_gene: -
CDR3nt: TGTGCCAGCAGCTCCAATAATTCACCCCTCCACTTT
CDR3aa: CASSSNNSPLHF

j_gene: TRBJ2-6
abundance: -
v_gene: TRBV5-1
d_gene: -
CDR3nt: TGCGCCAGCAGGACCGCTGGGACCTCTGGGGCCAACGTCCTGACTTTC
CDR3aa: CASRTAGTSGANVLTF

j_gene: TRBJ1-1
abundance: -
v_gene: TRBV5-1
d_gene: -
CDR3nt: TGCGCCAGCAGCTTTGTTACGGGGCGTGAAGCTTTCTTT
CDR3aa: CASSFVTGREAFF

j_gene: TRBJ2-1
abundance: -
v_gene: TRBV6-5
d_gene: -
CDR3nt: TGTGCCAGCAGTAATAGGGGGGGGGTCGATGAGCAGTTCTTC
CDR3aa: CASSNRGGVDEQFF

j_gene: TRBJ1-5
abundance: few
v_gene: TRBV18
d_gene: -
CDR3nt: TGTGCCAGCTCACCGGGGAGTAGGCAGCCCCAGCATTTT
CDR3aa: CASSPGSRQPQHF

j_gene: TRBJ2-5
abundance: -
v_gene: TRBV5-1
d_gene: -
CDR3nt: TGCGCCAGCAGCTTTAATCTAGTGGAGACCCAGTACTTC
CDR3aa: CASSFNLVETQYF

j_gene: TRBJ1-2
abundance: -
v_gene: TRBV6-5
d_gene: -
CDR3nt: TGTGCCAGCAGTTACCCCGACGGCTATGGCTACACCTTC
CDR3aa: CASSYPDGYGYTF

j_gene: TRBJ2-1
abundance: -
v_gene: TRBV3-1/TRBV3-2
d_gene: -
CDR3nt: TGTGCCAGCAGCCAATATTGGGGGGGCTTGAGTGAGCAGTTCTTC
CDR3aa: CASSQYWGGLSEQFF

j_gene: TRBJ2-5
abundance: few
v_gene: TRBV7-2
d_gene: -
CDR3nt: TGTGCCAGCCTAGTGATCCGGGGAGAGACCCAGTACTTC
CDR3aa: CASLVIRGETQYF

j_gene: TRBJ2-1
abundance: -
v_gene: TRBV7-2
d_gene: TRBD2
CDR3nt: TGTGCCAGCAGCCGGCGGGGCGGGGGGCCCGACAGTGAGCAGTTCTTC
CDR3aa: CASSRRGGGPDSEQFF

j_gene: TRBJ1-1
abundance: -
v_gene: TRBV7-9
d_gene: TRBD1
CDR3nt: TGTGCCAGCAGCCCGGACAGGCTGAACACTGAAGCTTTCTTT
CDR3aa: CASSPDRLNTEAFF

j_gene: TRBJ1-2
abundance: -
v_gene: TRBV21-1
d_gene: -
CDR3nt: TGTGCCAGCAGCATAACGGACAGGGGGGCGTCATATGGCTACACCTTC
CDR3aa: CASSITDRGASYGYTF

j_gene: TRBJ1-6
abundance: -
v_gene: TRBV19
d_gene: -
CDR3nt: TGTGCCAGTAGTATCAATGGTATCAATTCACCCCTCCACTTT
CDR3aa: CASSINGINSPLHF

j_gene: TRBJ1-2
abundance: few
v_gene: TRBV5-1
d_gene: -
CDR3nt: TGCGCCAGCAGCATTACACAGGATGGCTACACCTTC
CDR3aa: CASSITQDGYTF

j_gene: TRBJ1-1
abundance: few
v_gene: TRBV5-1
d_gene: -
CDR3nt: TGCGCCAGCAGCTTCGCAGAAACTGAAGCTTTCTTT
CDR3aa: CASSFAETEAFF

j_gene: TRBJ1-1
abundance: -
v_gene: TRBV5-1
d_gene: TRBD1
CDR3nt: TGCGCCAGCAGCTTGGCCGGATACAGGGGAATGAACACTGAAGCTTTCTTT
CDR3aa: CASSLAGYRGMNTEAFF